This T cell receptor beta chain is drawn from a study of metastatic and nonmetastatic thyroid tumors. Study summary: Patients with malignant and benign thyroid disease provided blood and tumor or nodule tissue, whose repertoires were compared.

The study's findings and limits: Compared with benign nodules, malignant thyroid tumors were reported to have significantly higher TCR beta diversity in both blood and tumor.

Thyroid surgery was preceded by no treatment in any patient. TCRdb used MiXCR to call clones anew from the PCR reads. The table shows tens of thousands of clones, with about a sixth occurring only once. Germline V gives CDR1 MNHEY, CDR2 SVGEGT. The CDR3 length is 14 residues. V was shortened by 5 bases and J by 7 bases, with 14 bases between the two germline ends. There are a few counts of this clone. The antigen is undetermined. The sample comprised blood. This TCR was recovered from a male donor with papillary thyroid cancer or a benign thyroid nodule (not recorded which). Some clones in this sample may be carry-over from other donors' samples. V gene TRBV6-2 or TRBV6-3 combines with J gene TRBJ1-4; a possible D gene is TRBD1 (5 bases). CDR3 DNA: TGTGCCAGCAGTCTCAGGGTCGGAGGTGAAAAACTGTTTTTT. This encodes CASSLRVGGEKLFF.